The TCR beta chain under discussion was sequenced for a study of blood T cell repertoires in COVID-19 (dated by TCRdb to the early 2020s). Background on the whole study: Collaborator samples came from the United States, Italy and Spain and covered acute and convalescent phases of COVID-19. A de-identified subject ID, COVID-19 status, age in years and sex were almost always included in the sample metadata. Subjects who had been exposed to COVID-19, were actively infected with it, or had recovered from it provided the deeply sampled blood TCRbeta repertoires that made up the dataset. Where available, HLA class I and class II types were obtained from metadata supplied by the sample provider rather than from assay-based typing. The material from the prospective study consisted of cDNA or gDNA derived from T cells, B-cell-depleted T cells, or PBMCs. The repertoires were made available in a free public database intended to serve as a resource for research on the immune response to SARS-CoV-2. Samples were obtained from the ongoing ImmuneRACE study (first 160 participants) and from 1,254 subjects provided by 6 global collaborators.

V trim: 0 bases; J trim: 2 bases; unmatched bases: 6. Taken from the germline V gene, the CDR1 and CDR2 loops are MGHRA and YSYEKL. The CDR3 numbers 16 residues from cysteine through phenylalanine. Just CDR3 DNA is preserved here, 48 bases in frame from base 1. Each collaborating institution followed its own protocols to collect whole blood in K2EDTA tubes. For TCRbeta analysis, collaborator samples were shipped as frozen whole blood, as isolated PBMCs, or as DNA extracted from either sample type. The immunoSEQ Assay, a bias-controlled multiplex PCR, was used to amplify TCRbeta CDR3 regions from genomic DNA. Processing in the source paper ran as follows. The number of nucleated cells in each sample was estimated from the amplification of reference gene primers within the assay. To quantify the absolute abundance of each unique TCRbeta CDR3 rearrangement, sequence reads were collapsed and filtered. For each sample, productive Simpson clonality was calculated by taking the square root of Simpson's diversity index across productive rearrangements. TCRdb retrieved this table from immuneACCESS and kept in-frame rearrangements only. Not all clones are present; in checked studies, unresolved V genes account for under half, and no reason is known for the remainder. The DNA gave D and trimming, while V, J and clone size come from that table. Present in this sample are roughly 67,000 clones, 76% of which were seen just once. Around 6% of the sample lies in the top ten.

Comment on this clone: It lacks a known antigen. Base qualities are missing; no much larger clone stands one base away.

The paper as a whole reports these results and caveats: Clinical and demographic metadata were provided uncurated, with the amount varying by source and participant.

The TCR was taken from a woman aged 45-65 years with active or convalescent COVID-19. The sample comprised peripheral blood. The receptor chain draws on TRBV4-1 and TRBJ2-7, and 8 junctional nucleotides match TRBD2. The nucleotides are TGCGCCAGCAGCCAAGAGAATCCAGCGGGGGCCTACGAGCAGTACTTC. This is translated as CASSQENPAGAYEQYF.